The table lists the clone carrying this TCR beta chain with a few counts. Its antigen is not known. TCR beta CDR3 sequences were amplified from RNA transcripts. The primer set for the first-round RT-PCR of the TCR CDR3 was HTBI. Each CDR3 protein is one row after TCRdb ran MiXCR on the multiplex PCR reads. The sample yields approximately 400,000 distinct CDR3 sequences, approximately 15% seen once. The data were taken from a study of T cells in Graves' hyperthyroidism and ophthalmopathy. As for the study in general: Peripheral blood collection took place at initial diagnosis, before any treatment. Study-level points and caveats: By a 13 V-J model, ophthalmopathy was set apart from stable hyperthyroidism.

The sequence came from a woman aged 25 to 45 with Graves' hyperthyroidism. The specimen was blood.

The DNA for the CDR3 is TGTGCCAGCAGTTATGGAAGGCGGACGATGGGATGGGGGATCGATGAGCAGTTCTTC. Translated: CASSYGRRTMGWGIDEQFF. V is TRBV2 and J is TRBJ2-1; D is possibly TRBD1 or TRBD2 (5 bases each). Germline CDR1 reads SNHLY; CDR2 reads FYNNEI. V shed 5 bases and J shed 8 bases, with 31 bases lying between them. The CDR3 consists of 19 residues.